This TCR beta chain was found in a study of control samples from healthy donors and cancer patients. Generated by immunoSEQ multiplex PCR, the TCRdb table keeps only in-frame clones and is missing some. The table lists about 140,000 clones, 94% of them singletons. CDR1 and CDR2 (germline): SGDLS, YYNGEE. The CDR3 totals 17 residues. V shed 4 bases, J shed 0 bases, and the junction held 7 bases outside the gene matches. The sequenced sample was blood. The sequence was obtained from a man aged 35 to 55 in good health. The chain links TRBV9 to TRBJ2-6; 7 nucleotides match TRBD1. The CDR3 protein is CASSTRTGDSGANVLTF. CDR3 coding DNA: TGTGCCAGCAGCACTAGGACAGGAGACTCTGGGGCCAACGTCCTGACTTTC.